The rows below give T cell receptor beta chains drawn from one sample of a study of cytomegalovirus exposure and HLA in healthy donors. The method was immunoSEQ multiplex PCR; TCRdb's version includes in-frame clones alone and lacks a portion of them. The sample includes about 150,000 clones, around 84% of them seen just once. The sequenced sample consisted of PBMCs. The source of these receptors is a woman aged 35 to 49 in good health and CMV-seropositive. CDR3s include the opening cysteine and the closing phenylalanine or tryptophan. Each record gives: D gene, CDR3 length, V gene, J gene, clone size, CDR3 DNA, CDR3 protein. A D gene is named only where the DNA matches it firmly. Clone size, where shown, is once, few, many, or a class for clones that have expanded.

D gene: NA; CDR3 length: 17; V gene: TRBV19; J gene: TRBJ1-1; clone size: NA; CDR3 DNA: TGTGCCAGTAGTAACTCCCTAAAGACAGTCAGGAACACTGAAGCTTTCTTT; CDR3 protein: CASSNSLKTVRNTEAFF
D gene: TRBD2; CDR3 length: 15; V gene: TRBV27; J gene: TRBJ2-5; clone size: once; CDR3 DNA: TGTGCCAGCAGTCGCCTCGGGACTACACAAGAGACCCAGTACTTC; CDR3 protein: CASSRLGTTQETQYF
D gene: NA; CDR3 length: 14; V gene: TRBV19; J gene: TRBJ1-5; clone size: NA; CDR3 DNA: TGTGCCAGTAGGCCAGACTATAGCAATCAGCCCCAGCATTTT; CDR3 protein: CASRPDYSNQPQHF
D gene: NA; CDR3 length: 18; V gene: TRBV9; J gene: TRBJ1-5; clone size: NA; CDR3 DNA: TGTGCCAGCAGCGTAGAAGGGGGGGCAATCATGGGCAATCAGCCCCAGCATTTT; CDR3 protein: CASSVEGGAIMGNQPQHF
D gene: TRBD1; CDR3 length: 16; V gene: TRBV7-8; J gene: TRBJ1-2; clone size: NA; CDR3 DNA: TGTGCCAGCAGCTCAAGAGACAGGGGAGGGTATAATGGCTACACCTTC; CDR3 protein: CASSSRDRGGYNGYTF
D gene: TRBD2; CDR3 length: 15; V gene: TRBV6-5; J gene: TRBJ2-7; clone size: NA; CDR3 DNA: TGTGCCAGCAGTTACTTAGCGGGGTCCTCTTACGAGCAGTACTTC; CDR3 protein: CASSYLAGSSYEQYF
D gene: TRBD2; CDR3 length: 13; V gene: TRBV30; J gene: TRBJ2-3; clone size: NA; CDR3 DNA: TGTGCGGGTAGCGGGAGGGCCACAGATACGCAGTATTTT; CDR3 protein: CAGSGRATDTQYF
D gene: TRBD2; CDR3 length: 17; V gene: TRBV6-1; J gene: TRBJ2-7; clone size: NA; CDR3 DNA: TGTGCCAGCAGTGAAGTAGCGGGGTATGCAAGTTCCTACGAGCAGTACTTC; CDR3 protein: CASSEVAGYASSYEQYF
D gene: TRBD1; CDR3 length: 15; V gene: TRBV7-9; J gene: TRBJ1-1; clone size: few; CDR3 DNA: TGTGCCAGCAGCTATCCGACAGGGGAAAATACTGAAGCTTTCTTT; CDR3 protein: CASSYPTGENTEAFF
D gene: NA; CDR3 length: 16; V gene: TRBV4-1; J gene: TRBJ2-7; clone size: NA; CDR3 DNA: TGCGCCAGCAGCCAAGTCGCGGGGCCCAGCTCCTACGAGCAGTACTTC; CDR3 protein: CASSQVAGPSSYEQYF
D gene: TRBD1; CDR3 length: 15; V gene: TRBV7-9; J gene: TRBJ2-2; clone size: NA; CDR3 DNA: TGTGCCAGCAGCTCCGACAGGGGGTTGTCCGGGGAGCTGTTTTTT; CDR3 protein: CASSSDRGLSGELFF
D gene: TRBD2; CDR3 length: 16; V gene: TRBV5-1; J gene: TRBJ2-7; clone size: NA; CDR3 DNA: TGCGCCAGCAGCTTGGACGGTAGCGGGATATCCTACGAGCAGTACTTC; CDR3 protein: CASSLDGSGISYEQYF
D gene: TRBD1; CDR3 length: 15; V gene: TRBV6-1; J gene: TRBJ2-7; clone size: NA; CDR3 DNA: TGTGCCAGCAGTCCCCAGGGGACAGGGTCCTACGAGCAGTACTTC; CDR3 protein: CASSPQGTGSYEQYF
D gene: NA; CDR3 length: 19; V gene: TRBV28; J gene: TRBJ1-1; clone size: NA; CDR3 DNA: TGTGCCAGCAACTCCTGGAGGGTTCGGGATGGGGTAGTTGGCACTGAAGCTTTCTTT; CDR3 protein: CASNSWRVRDGVVGTEAFF
D gene: NA; CDR3 length: 13; V gene: TRBV5-4; J gene: TRBJ2-5; clone size: few; CDR3 DNA: TGTGCCAGCAGCTTGACGCCAGGGGAGACCCAGTACTTC; CDR3 protein: CASSLTPGETQYF
D gene: TRBD2; CDR3 length: 20; V gene: TRBV30; J gene: TRBJ2-1; clone size: NA; CDR3 DNA: TGTGCCTGGAGTCGCCCCCGGGGTAGCGGGAGGGCACCCTCCTACAATGAGCAGTTCTTC; CDR3 protein: CAWSRPRGSGRAPSYNEQFF
D gene: NA; CDR3 length: 13; V gene: TRBV27; J gene: TRBJ1-1; clone size: NA; CDR3 DNA: TGTGCCATCGGGCGGGGTGGGAACACTGAAGCTTTCTTT; CDR3 protein: CAIGRGGNTEAFF
D gene: NA; CDR3 length: 12; V gene: TRBV18; J gene: TRBJ2-3; clone size: NA; CDR3 DNA: TGTGCCAGCTCACCCAACACAGATACGCAGTATTTT; CDR3 protein: CASSPNTDTQYF
D gene: NA; CDR3 length: 15; V gene: TRBV15; J gene: TRBJ2-2; clone size: NA; CDR3 DNA: TGTGCCACCAGCAGCATAGTCCCGAACACCGGGGAGCTGTTTTTT; CDR3 protein: CATSSIVPNTGELFF
D gene: TRBD2; CDR3 length: 16; V gene: TRBV11-3; J gene: TRBJ2-5; clone size: NA; CDR3 DNA: TGTGCCAGCAGCACCGGACTAGCGGGTATAGGAGAGACCCAGTACTTC; CDR3 protein: CASSTGLAGIGETQYF
D gene: TRBD1; CDR3 length: 15; V gene: TRBV9; J gene: TRBJ1-3; clone size: NA; CDR3 DNA: TGTGCCAGCAGCGACGGGACAGGGTCTGGAAACACCATATATTTT; CDR3 protein: CASSDGTGSGNTIYF
D gene: NA; CDR3 length: 14; V gene: TRBV7-3; J gene: TRBJ1-1; clone size: NA; CDR3 DNA: TGTGCCAGCAGCTTAGGGCCGAAGGGGACTGAAGCTTTCTTT; CDR3 protein: CASSLGPKGTEAFF
D gene: TRBD2; CDR3 length: 17; V gene: TRBV7-2; J gene: TRBJ2-2; clone size: NA; CDR3 DNA: TGTGCCAGCAGCTTAGTATCCCAGACTAGCGGGACCGGGGAGCTGTTTTTT; CDR3 protein: CASSLVSQTSGTGELFF
D gene: TRBD1; CDR3 length: 14; V gene: TRBV5-6; J gene: TRBJ1-5; clone size: NA; CDR3 DNA: TGTGCCAGCAGCCGGACAGGGACGGATCAGCCCCAGCATTTT; CDR3 protein: CASSRTGTDQPQHF
D gene: NA; CDR3 length: 15; V gene: TRBV28; J gene: TRBJ1-5; clone size: NA; CDR3 DNA: TGTGCCAGCACCCTGGGGAGGGTGGGCAATCAGCCCCAGCATTTT; CDR3 protein: CASTLGRVGNQPQHF
D gene: NA; CDR3 length: 15; V gene: TRBV21-1; J gene: TRBJ2-3; clone size: many; CDR3 DNA: TGTGCCAGGTGGGATGGGGACAGGGGGCAAGATACGCAGTATTTT; CDR3 protein: CARWDGDRGQDTQYF
D gene: TRBD1; CDR3 length: 12; V gene: TRBV6-5; J gene: TRBJ2-7; clone size: NA; CDR3 DNA: TGTGCCAGCAGGGGCAGGGGGTCCGAGCAGTACTTC; CDR3 protein: CASRGRGSEQYF
D gene: NA; CDR3 length: 14; V gene: TRBV11-3; J gene: TRBJ2-7; clone size: NA; CDR3 DNA: TGTGCCAGCAGCTTCGGAATGCAGGGCTACGAGCAGTACTTC; CDR3 protein: CASSFGMQGYEQYF
D gene: NA; CDR3 length: 11; V gene: TRBV10-2; J gene: TRBJ2-3; clone size: NA; CDR3 DNA: TGCGCCAGCAGTGCTGCAGATACGCAGTATTTT; CDR3 protein: CASSAADTQYF
D gene: TRBD2; CDR3 length: 16; V gene: TRBV7-9; J gene: TRBJ2-2; clone size: NA; CDR3 DNA: TGTGCCAGCAGCTTAGTTAGACTAGCTTCCACCGGGGAGCTGTTTTTT; CDR3 protein: CASSLVRLASTGELFF